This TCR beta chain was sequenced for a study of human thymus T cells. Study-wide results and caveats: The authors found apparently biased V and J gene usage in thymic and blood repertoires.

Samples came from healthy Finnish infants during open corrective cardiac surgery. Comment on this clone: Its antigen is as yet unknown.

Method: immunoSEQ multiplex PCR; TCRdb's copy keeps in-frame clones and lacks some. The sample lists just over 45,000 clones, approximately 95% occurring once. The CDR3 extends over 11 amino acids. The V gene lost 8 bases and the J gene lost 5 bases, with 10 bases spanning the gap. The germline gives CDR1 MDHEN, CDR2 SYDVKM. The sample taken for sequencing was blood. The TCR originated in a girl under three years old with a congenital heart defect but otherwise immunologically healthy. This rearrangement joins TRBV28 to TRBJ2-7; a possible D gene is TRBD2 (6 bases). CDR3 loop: CASGGTNEQYF. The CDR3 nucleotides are TGTGCCAGCGGAGGGACCAACGAGCAGTACTTC.